This T cell receptor beta chain appears in the sequencing data of a study of blood T cell repertoires in COVID-19. Overall study context: In each case, the material was cDNA or gDNA derived from T cells, B-cell-depleted T cells, or PBMCs.

The authors' processing: Amplification with reference gene primers provided the estimates of nucleated cell counts. Clones were sequenced by immunoSEQ multiplex PCR, and TCRdb holds only the in-frame ones, with some missing. V and J calls and clone size are given by that table; D and trimming were obtained from the DNA. The data contain 210,000 or so clones, under 90% of them seen just once; the ten biggest clones take up about 4.8%. This CDR3 spans 15 amino acids. The ends lost 0 bases at V and 0 bases at J; junction bases unmatched: 3. Germline values: CDR1 SGHRS, CDR2 YFSETQ. Participants were placed into cohorts based on the clinical history they reported.

What was sequenced was PBMCs or T cells enriched from blood (not recorded which). This receptor was obtained from a woman between 50 and 59 years old who had been exposed to COVID-19. V is TRBV5-1 and J is TRBJ2-7, with TRBD1 matching 7 bases. In DNA, the CDR3 is TGCGCCAGCAGCTTGGGGGCAGGGGGCTCCTACGAGCAGTACTTC. It codes for CASSLGAGGSYEQYF. The full variable domain, in which reference TRBV5-1 and TRBJ2-7 provide the parts outside the CDR3, is KAGVTQTPRYLIKTRGQQVTLSCSPISGHRSVSWYQQTPGQGLQFLFEYFSETQRNKGNFPGRFSGRQFSNSRSEMNVSTLELGDSALYLCASSLGAGGSYEQYFGPGTRLTVT.